This TCR beta chain was documented in a study of regulatory T cells in long-lasting Graves disease. Study outcomes and limitations: Public clonotype sharing was higher in persistent than newly diagnosed patients. Persistent disease samples used TRBV28, TRBJ1-2 and TRBJ2-5 preferentially.

Libraries of TCR beta came from iRepertoire HTBI primers plus Arm-PCR of CDR3 regions. From the multiplex PCR reads, TCRdb called clonotypes with MiXCR, one entry per CDR3 protein. The data hold hundreds of thousands of distinct CDR3 sequences, with roughly a fifth observed a single time. For this clonotype: What it binds is unknown.

Noted time point: persistent/refractory GD, antithyroid drugs over 5 years with positive TRAb. Researchers made the TCR library from RNA that was extracted from PBMCs. V shed 0 bases and J 2 bases; nucleotides not matched to a gene: 5. Per germline, CDR1 SGHRS and CDR2 YFSETQ. The CDR3 runs 16 residues. Material: peripheral blood mononuclear cells (PBMCs), obtained when the disease was refractory, from a patient treated with antithyroid drugs. This TCR derives from a female donor with Graves disease. The rearrangement links TRBV5-1 to TRBJ2-5, with 9 bases lining up with TRBD2. This CDR3 is CASSLDSGGTQETQYF. DNA for the CDR3: TGCGCCAGCAGCTTGGATAGCGGGGGCACACAAGAGACCCAGTACTTC.